This passage covers 13 T cell receptor beta chains from one sample sequenced in a study of blood T cell repertoires in COVID-19. Only in-frame clones appear in the TCRdb table, and some are missing; sequencing was by immunoSEQ multiplex PCR. The sample comprises some 150,000 clones, approximately 80% of which are singletons, and around 9.8% rests with the top ten. Sequenced: peripheral blood. These receptors were taken from a woman between 45 and 65 years old with acute or convalescent COVID-19.

The chain combines TRBV5-5 with TRBJ1-1; TRBD1 aligns across 7 bases. The CDR3 loop spans 15 amino acids. V lost 1 base, J lost 5 bases, and 8 bases stayed unmatched. CDR1 SGHKS and CDR2 YYEKEE come from the germline V gene (reference sequence). The CDR3 DNA sequence: TGTGCCAGCAGCTTGTGGGTCAGGGGGAATACTGAAGCTTTCTTT. Translation: CASSLWVRGNTEAFF.

The chain recombines TRBV7-9 with TRBJ2-5; D is ambiguous. Trimming shortened V by 4 bases and J by 4 bases, and 13 bases separated the two germline ends. The CDR3 runs to 14 residues. Germline V gene data show CDR1 as SEHNR and CDR2 as FQNEAQ (reference sequence). The CDR3 region has the DNA TGTGCCAGCAGCTCTCAAGTGACGGGAGAGACCCAGTACTTC. This sequence encodes CASSSQVTGETQYF.

The chain uses TRBV5-1 and TRBJ2-5, with 8 bases identical to TRBD1. J gave up 2 bases and V 3 bases, and 6 bases lay outside the gene matches. Germline loops: CDR1 SGHRS, CDR2 YFSETQ. This CDR3 spans 15 amino acids. The CDR3 spells CASSYGTGNQETQYF. CDR3 bases: TGCGCCAGCAGCTACGGGACAGGTAATCAAGAGACCCAGTACTTC.

The chain is built from TRBV10-2 and TRBJ1-3; no reliable D call. CDR3 length: 14 residues. V lost 3 bases to trimming and J lost 0 bases, with 6 bases between them. The germline gives CDR1 WSHSY, CDR2 SAAADI. The CDR3 sequence is CASSEYNSGNTIYF. The CDR3 DNA sequence: TGCGCCAGCAGTGAATACAACTCTGGAAACACCATATATTTT.

The CDR3 here is CASSYSTGTGELFF. Here the CDR3 DNA reads TGCGCCAGCAGCTATTCTACAGGCACCGGGGAGCTGTTTTTT. V is TRBV4-3 and J is TRBJ2-2, with a possible D match to TRBD1 (5 bases). V lost 5 bases, J lost 4 bases, and 11 bases lay in between. This CDR3 has 14 residues. Germline V gene data show CDR1 as LGHNA and CDR2 as YSLEER.

In this sample, this clone turned up once. V gene TRBV27 combines with J gene TRBJ2-1, with D maybe TRBD2 (6 bases). This CDR3 comprises 14 residues. The ends were cut back, 5 bases at V and 4 bases at J, with 12 bases in the middle. Germline V gene data show CDR1 as MNHEY and CDR2 as SMNVEV (reference sequence). This CDR3 reads CASSRGSRYNEQFF. The CDR3, as DNA: TGTGCCAGCAGTCGGGGGTCAAGATACAATGAGCAGTTCTTC.

The chain is built from TRBV14 and TRBJ2-3, with 11 bases that match TRBD2. J was trimmed by 9 bases and V by 0 bases; bases with no gene match: 8. The germline CDR1 and CDR2 sequences are SGHDN and FVKESK. The CDR3 sequence is 16 residues long. This CDR3 is CASSQEGSGGVETQYF. The CDR3, as DNA: TGTGCCAGCAGCCAAGAGGGTAGCGGGGGGGTCGAGACGCAGTATTTT. The entire variable domain, with the rest obtained from reference TRBV14 and TRBJ2-3, is as follows: EAGVTQFPSHSVIEKGQTVTLRCDPISGHDNLYWYRRVMGKEIKFLLHFVKESKQDESGMPNNRFLAERTGGTYSTLKVQPAELEDSGVYFCASSQEGSGGVETQYFGPGTRLTVL.

The chain has TRBV2 and TRBJ1-5; D is perhaps TRBD1 (5 bases). Trimming took off 7 bases at V and 4 bases at J, with 17 bases between the two ends. There are 15 residues in the CDR3. The germline gives CDR1 SNHLY, CDR2 FYNNEI. The CDR3 reads CASNFLGGGNQPQHF. CDR3 DNA: TGTGCCAGCAACTTTCTGGGGGGAGGAAATCAGCCCCAGCATTTT.

The chain is built from TRBV18 and TRBJ1-2; D not certain. The CDR3 contains 12 residues. The V end lost 9 bases, the J end lost 7 bases, and 15 bases lay between the germline ends. Germline V gene sequence: CDR1 KGHSH, CDR2 LQKENI. For the CDR3, the DNA is TGTGCCAGTGGGGAGGGTGACGCTGGCTACACCTTC. It translates to CASGEGDAGYTF.

The V call is TRBV5-1, the J call TRBJ2-3, with 10 bases that match TRBD2. Germline-derived CDR1 and CDR2 are SGHRS and YFSETQ. The CDR3 sequence is 15 residues long. J lost 2 bases, V lost 5 bases, and 5 bases had no gene match. The CDR3: CASRPAGGPTDTQYF. The CDR3 DNA reads TGCGCCAGCAGGCCAGCGGGAGGGCCCACAGATACGCAGTATTTT.

As DNA, the CDR3 is TGTGCTAGTCGTACCTCGGGGGGCACAGATACGCAGTATTTT. Encoded protein: CASRTSGGTDTQYF. V and J are TRBV12-5 and TRBJ2-3, with D perhaps matching TRBD2 (6 bases). CDR3 size: 14 residues. V was cut by 8 bases and J by 1 base, with 13 bases left in between. Germline lookup yields CDR1 LGHNT and CDR2 FRNRAP.

V gene TRBV4-3 combines with J gene TRBJ2-3; possibly TRBD1 for D (6 bases). Trimming took off 0 bases at V and 1 base at J, with 11 bases between the two ends. CDR1 is LGHNA and CDR2 is YSLEER in the germline V gene. The CDR3 has 16 amino acids. CDR3 bases: TGCGCCAGCAGCCAAGAGGGGGCCAGGGGCACAGATACGCAGTATTTT. This translates into CASSQEGARGTDTQYF.

The chain employs TRBV2 and TRBJ2-1; 12 bases map to TRBD2. The V and J ends lost 3 bases and 8 bases, in that order; junction bases with no gene match: 8. CDR1 and CDR2 (germline): SNHLY, FYNNEI. This CDR3 spans 16 amino acids. CDR3: CASSETSGGNLYEQFF. For the CDR3, the DNA is TGTGCCAGCAGTGAGACTAGCGGGGGCAATTTATATGAGCAGTTCTTC. The entire variable domain, with the rest obtained from reference TRBV2 and TRBJ2-1, is as follows: EPEVTQTPSHQVTQMGQEVILRCVPISNHLYFYWYRQILGQKVEFLVSFYNNEISEKSEIFDDQFSVERPDGSNFTLKIRSTKLEDSAMYFCASSETSGGNLYEQFFGPGTRLTVL.